Listed below are T cell receptor beta chains from one sample, sequenced in a study of human CD8 memory T cell subsets. TCRdb re-called the 5' RACE reads and shows each CDR3 protein once, DNA omitted. This sample contains fewer than 8,500 distinct CDR3 sequences. The source material was CD8+ stem-like memory T cells (TSCM and TCM) sorted from PBMCs. The receptor source for this set is a human donor in good health. Each CDR3 is given with its conserved first and last residue. Clone size is shown for a subset of rows, as once, few, many or a class of expanded clone.

V: TRBV12-3/TRBV12-4; size: medium-sized; J: TRBJ1-1; CDR3: CASSLQLTNTEAFF
V: TRBV6-5; size: NA; J: TRBJ1-1; CDR3: CASPGTGGKRENTEAFF
V: TRBV27; size: NA; J: TRBJ2-1; CDR3: CASSFWPRVSSYNEQFF
V: TRBV20-1; size: NA; J: TRBJ1-3; CDR3: CSASTGGFGNTIYF
V: TRBV2; size: NA; J: TRBJ2-5; CDR3: CASSLRQGPETQYF
V: TRBV20-1; size: NA; J: TRBJ1-1; CDR3: CSASQGTEAFF
V: TRBV28; size: NA; J: TRBJ2-7; CDR3: CASSLTGGSYEQYF
V: TRBV7-9; size: NA; J: TRBJ2-1; CDR3: CASSLGWSGSHAGDEQFF
V: TRBV5-1; size: medium-sized; J: TRBJ1-1; CDR3: CASSLRGPLSSEAFF
V: TRBV29-1; size: NA; J: TRBJ2-2; CDR3: CSVRGRDTGELFF
V: TRBV15; size: NA; J: TRBJ2-1; CDR3: CATSSLIQLDSYNEQFF
V: TRBV7-9; size: NA; J: TRBJ2-7; CDR3: CASSLALHEQYF
V: TRBV27; size: NA; J: TRBJ2-7; CDR3: CASSTAGTASYEQYF
V: TRBV11-2; size: medium-sized; J: TRBJ2-1; CDR3: CASSLDGTTGNEQFF
V: TRBV3-1; size: NA; J: TRBJ1-5; CDR3: CASSQLPGTVIQPQHF
V: TRBV20-1; size: NA; J: TRBJ2-7; CDR3: CSASGLSGPLGNEQYF
V: TRBV11-3; size: medium-sized; J: TRBJ1-1; CDR3: CASSLGGNTEAFF
V: TRBV5-4; size: NA; J: TRBJ2-1; CDR3: CASREGSYNEQFF
V: TRBV12-3/TRBV12-4; size: medium-sized; J: TRBJ1-1; CDR3: CASSLEIEMNTEAFF
V: TRBV20-1; size: large; J: TRBJ2-1; CDR3: CSARASGRNNNEQFF
V: TRBV28; size: NA; J: TRBJ2-5; CDR3: CASLKSRTQYF
V: TRBV9; size: NA; J: TRBJ2-1; CDR3: CASSLRLAGSYNEQFF
V: TRBV5-5; size: NA; J: TRBJ2-1; CDR3: CASSGTSGRFNEQFF
V: TRBV4-1; size: NA; J: TRBJ2-4; CDR3: CASSQDKGNLIQYF
V: TRBV4-1; size: NA; J: TRBJ2-7; CDR3: CASSQVGTGNYEQYF
V: TRBV7-2; size: NA; J: TRBJ2-1; CDR3: CASSRPYNEQFF
V: TRBV12-3/TRBV12-4; size: NA; J: TRBJ2-5; CDR3: CASSLGASGRAERETQYF
V: TRBV7-2; size: NA; J: TRBJ2-7; CDR3: CASSLFGQGYSYEQYF
V: TRBV5-4; size: NA; J: TRBJ2-4; CDR3: CASSLASGSGKNIQYF
V: TRBV27; size: NA; J: TRBJ1-2; CDR3: CASSSREGGKANYGYTF
V: TRBV28; size: NA; J: TRBJ2-7; CDR3: CASSLPPRQDRPYEQYF
V: TRBV12-3/TRBV12-4; size: NA; J: TRBJ2-7; CDR3: CASSPTGGPYEQYF
V: TRBV9; size: NA; J: TRBJ2-6; CDR3: CASSTDSGANVLTF
V: TRBV7-8; size: medium-sized; J: TRBJ2-3; CDR3: CASSLPPWGQSSTDTQYF
V: TRBV27; size: medium-sized; J: TRBJ2-1; CDR3: CASSLAGGPITYNEQFF
V: TRBV27; size: NA; J: TRBJ1-1; CDR3: CASSRLKNTEAFF
V: TRBV29-1; size: NA; J: TRBJ2-1; CDR3: CSEGQGAFNEQFF
V: TRBV29-1; size: NA; J: TRBJ2-7; CDR3: CSVHTDGSYEQYF
V: TRBV27; size: NA; J: TRBJ2-1; CDR3: CASSPPQVNEQFF
V: TRBV6-1; size: NA; J: TRBJ1-1; CDR3: CASRDSGTGWVTEAFF
V: TRBV29-1; size: NA; J: TRBJ2-1; CDR3: CSLQPSGGAYNEQFF
V: TRBV29-1; size: medium-sized; J: TRBJ1-1; CDR3: CSARTVNTEAFF
V: TRBV19; size: NA; J: TRBJ2-1; CDR3: CASSATGGLYNEQFF
V: TRBV19; size: NA; J: TRBJ2-1; CDR3: CASSRLAVYNEQFF
V: TRBV28; size: NA; J: TRBJ2-5; CDR3: CASSSLDAYEETQYF
V: TRBV3-1; size: medium-sized; J: TRBJ2-1; CDR3: CASSQVAYAYNEQFF
V: TRBV28; size: NA; J: TRBJ1-2; CDR3: CASSSLQGGYGYTF
V: TRBV7-2; size: NA; J: TRBJ2-1; CDR3: CASSLPPSHEQFF